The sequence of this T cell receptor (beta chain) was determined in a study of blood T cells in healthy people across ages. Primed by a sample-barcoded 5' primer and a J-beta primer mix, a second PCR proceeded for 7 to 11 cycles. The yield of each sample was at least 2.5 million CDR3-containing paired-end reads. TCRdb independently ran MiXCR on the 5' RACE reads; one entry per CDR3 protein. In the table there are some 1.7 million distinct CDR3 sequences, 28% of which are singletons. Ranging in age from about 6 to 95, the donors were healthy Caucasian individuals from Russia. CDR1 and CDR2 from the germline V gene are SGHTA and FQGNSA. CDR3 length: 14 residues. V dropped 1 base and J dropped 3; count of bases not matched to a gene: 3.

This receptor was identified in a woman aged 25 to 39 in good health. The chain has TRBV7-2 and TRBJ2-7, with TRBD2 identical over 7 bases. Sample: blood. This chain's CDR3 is CASSLEPGGYEQYF. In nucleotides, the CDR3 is TGTGCCAGCAGCTTAGAACCGGGAGGCTACGAGCAGTACTTC.